Shown below are 31 T cell receptor beta chains from a single sample sequenced in a study of blood T cell repertoires in COVID-19. Repertoires were generated with immunoSEQ multiplex PCR, while TCRdb's copy carries only in-frame clones and drops some. Of fewer than 250,000 clones detected, around 88% appear once; the ten largest clones hold 5.5% to 6%. The sequenced sample was peripheral blood. These receptors all come from an elderly woman with COVID-19, enrolled during active disease.

The gene calls are TRBV7-2 and TRBJ2-2; 16 nucleotides line up with TRBD2. This CDR3 contains 17 residues. After removal of 5 bases from V and 7 bases from J, the junction contained 7 bases not matched to a gene. The V gene's germline CDR1 is SGHTA and CDR2 FQGNSA. The CDR3 nucleotides are TGTGCCAGCAGCCTGGGACTAGCGGGGGGGCTCGTCGGGGAGCTGTTTTTT. Amino acid sequence: CASSLGLAGGLVGELFF.

As regards this clone: The same CDR3 can be traced to other DNA sequences in this sample. This chain uses TRBV28 with TRBJ1-6; D ambiguous. V lost 2 bases and J lost 5, with 7 bases in between. Germline CDR1 is MDHEN and CDR2 is SYDVKM. This CDR3 has 14 residues. The CDR3 DNA sequence: TGTGCCAGCAGTTTAGGGCAGCATAATTCACCCCTCCACTTT. Its translation is CASSLGQHNSPLHF.

A word on this clone: At the DNA level, this CDR3 is encoded by other sequences in the same sample as well. The chain combines TRBV28 with TRBJ1-1; D unresolved. Germline CDR1 and CDR2: MDHEN and SYDVKM. Trimming stripped 6 bases from V and 1 base from J, with 9 bases between. The CDR3 has 13 amino acids. The CDR3 DNA reads TGTGCCAGCAGCCCGGGTGGGAACACTGAAGCTTTCTTT. Translated, it gives CASSPGGNTEAFF.

Concerning this clone: At one boundary the junction diverges from the germline segment, which might be a read error. The chain combines TRBV4-1 with TRBJ1-1; D unresolved. There are 16 residues in the CDR3. From germline, CDR1 is MGHRA and CDR2 YSYEKL. The CDR3 nucleotides are TGCGCCAGCAGCCAAGATCTGACATTGATGAACACTGAAGCTTCCTTT. This translates into CASSQDLTLMNTEASF.

This chain connects TRBV15 to TRBJ1-2, with TRBD1 matching 7 bases. Looked up from germline, CDR1 is LNHNV and CDR2 is YYDKDF (reference sequence). CDR3 length: 12 amino acids. The V and J ends lost 3 bases and 12 bases, in that order; junction bases with no gene match: 7. The CDR3 is CATSRDRMRHTF. Here the CDR3 DNA reads TGTGCCACCAGCAGGGACAGGATGCGGCACACCTTC. The full variable domain, completed using reference TRBV15 and TRBJ1-2, is DAMVIQNPRYQVTQFGKPVTLSCSQTLNHNVMYWYQQKSSQAPKLLFHYYDKDFNNEADTPDNFQSRRPNTSFCFLDIRSPGLGDTAMYLCATSRDRMRHTFGSGTRLTVV.

The chain carries TRBV28 and TRBJ2-3, with a possible D match to TRBD2 (5 bases). The CDR3 covers 16 residues. CDR1 and CDR2 from the germline V gene are MDHEN and SYDVKM. Trimming shortened V by 5 bases and J by 0 bases, and 15 bases separated the two germline ends. The CDR3 reads CASSPASGTSTDTQYF. As DNA, the CDR3 is TGTGCCAGCAGTCCTGCGAGCGGCACTAGCACAGATACGCAGTATTTT.

The chain employs TRBV6-5 and TRBJ2-7; a weak D match, TRBD2 (6 bases). This CDR3 contains 13 residues. Trimming took 5 bases from V and 4 from J, leaving 12 bases between them. Germline V gene lookup returns CDR1 MNHEY and CDR2 SVGAGI. CDR3 amino acids: CASSQEGRYEQYF. CDR3 nucleotide sequence: TGTGCCAGCAGTCAGGAGGGTCGTTACGAGCAGTACTTC.

The chain links TRBV19 to TRBJ2-1, with TRBD1 matching over 10 bases. The CDR3 loop spans 17 amino acids. Germline CDR1 reads LNHDA; CDR2 reads SQIVND (reference sequence). J was trimmed by 0 bases and V by 6 bases; bases with no gene match: 8. CDR3 sequence: CASRTGGAGGSYNEQFF. The CDR3 DNA sequence: TGTGCCAGTAGGACAGGGGGCGCGGGAGGCTCCTACAATGAGCAGTTCTTC.

The chain is built from TRBV7-9 and TRBJ1-4, with D unclear. CDR1 and CDR2 (germline): SEHNR, FQNEAQ (reference sequence). The CDR3 has 14 amino acids. Trimming stripped 2 bases from V and 6 bases from J, with 10 bases between. The CDR3 here is CASSLRSQDEKLFF. CDR3 DNA: TGTGCCAGCAGCTTAAGGTCGCAGGATGAAAAACTGTTTTTT.

The chain joins TRBV28 to TRBJ1-5, with a possible D match to TRBD1 (5 bases). This CDR3 has 13 residues. Germline V gene sequence: CDR1 MDHEN, CDR2 SYDVKM. Trimming stripped 3 bases from V and 4 bases from J, with 7 bases between. CDR3 sequence: CASSFDSNQPQHF. As DNA, the CDR3 is TGTGCCAGCAGTTTCGACAGTAATCAGCCCCAGCATTTT.

The gene calls are TRBV14 and TRBJ1-1, with D tentatively TRBD1 (6 bases). Germline CDR1 reads SGHDN; CDR2 reads FVKESK. Trimming cost V 4 bases and J 0 bases, with 6 bases left between them. CDR3 size: 13 residues. CDR3 bases: TGTGCCAGCAGCCGGACAGTGAACACTGAAGCTTTCTTT. It is translated as CASSRTVNTEAFF.

V and J are TRBV24-1 and TRBJ2-1; 10 bases map to TRBD2. The CDR3 has 18 amino acids. With 4 bases clipped from V and 4 bases from J, the junction kept 12 bases outside the gene matches. Germline V gene lookup returns CDR1 KGHDR and CDR2 SFDVKD. This CDR3 reads CATSEWSSGGAPYNEQFF. The CDR3 nucleotides read TGTGCCACCAGTGAGTGGTCCAGCGGGGGGGCCCCTTACAATGAGCAGTTCTTC.

This chain joins TRBV10-2 and TRBJ1-5; D call uncertain. The CDR3 covers 14 residues. Germline V gene data show CDR1 as WSHSY and CDR2 as SAAADI. The V end lost 3 bases, the J end lost 3 bases, and 9 bases lay between the germline ends. CDR3 loop: CASSDVQSNQPQHF. CDR3 nucleotide sequence: TGCGCCAGCAGTGACGTACAGTCCAATCAGCCCCAGCATTTT.

The chain carries TRBV6-5 and TRBJ1-5; weak D call: TRBD1 (5 bases). V lost 7 bases and J lost 10, with 23 bases in between. Germline lookup yields CDR1 MNHEY and CDR2 SVGAGI. The CDR3 has 15 amino acids. CDR3 sequence reads: CASTFNQGSNLPQHF. The CDR3 region has the DNA TGTGCCAGCACCTTTAATCAGGGTTCCAATCTTCCCCAGCATTTT.

The chain links TRBV5-1 to TRBJ1-4; maybe TRBD1 (6 bases). V was cut by 4 bases and J by 6 bases, with 16 bases left in between. CDR3 length: 15 amino acids. Per germline, CDR1 SGHRS and CDR2 YFSETQ. CDR3 sequence: CASSQTGMEDEKLFF. The CDR3 DNA follows: TGCGCCAGCAGCCAAACAGGGATGGAGGATGAAAAACTGTTTTTT. Combining the CDR3 with reference TRBV5-1 and TRBJ1-4 gives the whole variable domain KAGVTQTPRYLIKTRGQQVTLSCSPISGHRSVSWYQQTPGQGLQFLFEYFSETQRNKGNFPGRFSGRQFSNSRSEMNVSTLELGDSALYLCASSQTGMEDEKLFFGSGTQLSVL.

This chain connects TRBV27 to TRBJ1-1, with D hard to call. Germline V gene sequence: CDR1 MNHEY, CDR2 SMNVEV (reference sequence). The length of the CDR3 is 13 residues. The V end lost 7 bases, the J end lost 6 bases, and 15 bases lay between the germline ends. The CDR3 DNA reads TGTGCCAGCAAGACCGATGGAGGCGCTGAAGCTTTCTTT. Translated, it gives CASKTDGGAEAFF.

The chain links TRBV7-9 to TRBJ1-5; D is undetermined. The CDR3 runs to 12 residues. V lost 2 bases and J lost 4, with 3 bases in between. The germline CDR1 and CDR2 sequences are SEHNR and FQNEAQ (reference sequence). The CDR3 region has the DNA TGTGCCAGCAGCTTACAAAATCAGCCCCAGCATTTT. This gives the protein CASSLQNQPQHF.

This clone was observed once. This chain uses TRBV11-3 with TRBJ2-1; 8 bases are a match to TRBD2. V lost 2 bases to trimming and J lost 7 bases; unmatched junction nucleotides: 4. Germline V CDR1 and CDR2: SGHNT, YENEEA. The CDR3 is 14 amino acids. The CDR3 DNA reads as TGTGCCAGCAGCTTACGGGGGGGCGCGAATGAGCAGTTCTTC. It is translated as CASSLRGGANEQFF. The full variable domain, with the rest looked up from reference TRBV11-3 and TRBJ2-1, is EAGVVQSPRYKIIEKKQPVAFWCNPISGHNTLYWYLQNLGQGPELLIRYENEEAVDDSQLPKDRFSAERLKGVDSTLKIQPAELGDSAVYLCASSLRGGANEQFFGPGTRLTVL.

Concerning this clone itself: Additional DNA sequences in this sample encode the identical CDR3. The chain uses TRBV7-3 and TRBJ2-5, with unresolved D. Deletions cut 1 base from V and 3 bases from J, with 6 bases between. The CDR3 runs 13 residues. In germline, CDR1 is SGHTA, CDR2 FQGTGA. Written as DNA, the CDR3 is TGTGCCAGCAGCTTAATAGCAGAAGAGACCCAGTACTTC. It yields the protein CASSLIAEETQYF.

The J gene is TRBJ2-1, the V gene TRBV18; 9 nucleotides line up with TRBD2. The CDR3 runs to 15 residues. J lost 3 bases, V lost 5 bases, and 5 bases had no gene match. Germline V gene lookup returns CDR1 KGHSH and CDR2 LQKENI. The CDR3 spells CASSSGLASYNEQFF. The CDR3 region has the DNA TGTGCCAGCTCATCGGGACTAGCTAGCTACAATGAGCAGTTCTTC.

CDR3 sequence reads: CASSLGARETQYF. CDR3 nucleotide sequence: TGTGCCAGCAGCTTAGGAGCCCGAGAGACCCAGTACTTC. The V gene is TRBV11-2, the J gene TRBJ2-5; D call uncertain. The CDR3 is 13 residues long. Germline V CDR1 and CDR2: SGHAT, FQNNGV. The V gene lost 1 base and the J gene lost 4 bases, with 7 bases spanning the gap.

The DNA for the CDR3 is TGTGCCATCAGTGATCCGGGACTCTCCTCCACAGATACGCAGTATTTT. The encoded protein is CAISDPGLSSTDTQYF. V usage is TRBV10-3 and J usage is TRBJ2-3, with D perhaps matching TRBD2 (6 bases). Germline V lookup: CDR1 ENHRY, CDR2 SYGVKD. This CDR3 has 16 amino acids. V shed 3 bases and J shed 2 bases, with 15 bases lying between them.

The chain recombines TRBV29-1 with TRBJ2-5; tentatively, D is TRBD2 (6 bases). Germline CDR1 is SQVTM and CDR2 is ANQGSEA. V was shortened by 1 base and J by 4 bases, with 10 bases between the two germline ends. The CDR3 totals 13 residues. CDR3 loop: CSVEGPSAETQYF. In nucleotides, the CDR3 is TGCAGCGTTGAAGGCCCTAGCGCAGAGACCCAGTACTTC.

The chain carries TRBV28 and TRBJ1-2; D not certain. Germline V gene sequence: CDR1 MDHEN, CDR2 SYDVKM. CDR3 length: 13 residues. V lost 2 bases to trimming and J lost 2 bases, with 6 bases between them. The CDR3 sequence: CASSLVANYGYTF. CDR3 sequence (DNA): TGTGCCAGCAGTTTAGTGGCAAACTATGGCTACACCTTC.

The CDR3 DNA follows: TGTGCCAGTAGTATAGATCGGGGGGCGCTGGTCACTGAAGCTTTCTTT. As protein: CASSIDRGALVTEAFF. The chain has TRBV19 and TRBJ1-1, with D possibly matching TRBD1 (6 bases). The CDR3 is 16 amino acids. Germline V gene data show CDR1 as LNHDA and CDR2 as SQIVND (reference sequence). V was shortened by 0 bases and J by 4 bases, with 15 bases between the two germline ends.

V and J are TRBV6-6 and TRBJ1-3; D not certain. This CDR3 contains 14 residues. Per the germline V gene, CDR1 is MNHNY and CDR2 is SVGAGI (reference sequence). Trimming removed 6 bases at V and 0 bases at J, with 9 bases between. The CDR3 sequence: CASSLQSSGNTIYF. The CDR3 DNA is TGTGCCAGCAGCTTACAGAGCTCTGGAAACACCATATATTTT.

This sequence joins TRBV27 and TRBJ2-1; 12 positions agree with TRBD2. Germline CDR1 MNHEY, CDR2 SMNVEV (reference sequence). The ends lost 6 bases at V and 5 bases at J; junction bases unmatched: 17. CDR3 size: 19 residues. DNA for the CDR3: TGTGCCAGCAGAACCGGGACTAGCGGGCCCTCTACGAGGCACAATGAGCAGTTCTTC. Its protein is CASRTGTSGPSTRHNEQFF.

The table lists this clone with a few counts. V and J are TRBV2 and TRBJ2-4; 7 nucleotides agree with TRBD1. The ends lost 8 bases at V and 3 bases at J; junction bases unmatched: 7. This CDR3 has 14 amino acids. CDR1 SNHLY and CDR2 FYNNEI come from the germline V gene. The CDR3 region is CASARQGDKNIQYF. CDR3 nucleotide sequence: TGTGCCAGCGCGAGGCAGGGGGACAAAAACATTCAGTACTTC.

The chain uses TRBV5-1 and TRBJ2-2; weak D call: TRBD2 (5 bases). Germline CDR1 reads SGHRS; CDR2 reads YFSETQ. The CDR3 consists of 14 residues. Trimming left V 5 bases short and J 4 bases short, with 12 bases between. This chain's CDR3 is CASSGEGSTGELFF. The CDR3 DNA follows: TGCGCCAGCAGTGGAGAGGGAAGCACCGGGGAGCTGTTTTTT.

The V call is TRBV5-6, the J call TRBJ2-1; D is perhaps TRBD1 (6 bases). V was pared by 1 base and J by 10 bases, with 21 bases between. CDR3 length equals 16 residues. The V gene's germline CDR1 is SGHDT and CDR2 YYEEEE. In nucleotides, the CDR3 is TGTGCCAGCAGCTTGATACAGGGTAATAGTATGACAGAGCAGTTCTTC. It specifies CASSLIQGNSMTEQFF.

This sequence joins TRBV9 and TRBJ2-3, with 10 bases that match TRBD1. The CDR3 covers 16 residues. V lost 3 bases to trimming and J lost 6 bases; unmatched junction nucleotides: 10. CDR1 is SGDLS, CDR2 YYNGEE, per germline. CDR3 nucleotides: TGTGCCAGCAGCGATGCGCGACAGGGGGCATTGGATACGCAGTATTTT. This codes for CASSDARQGALDTQYF. The full variable domain, its missing parts supplied by reference TRBV9 and TRBJ2-3, is DSGVTQTPKHLITATGQRVTLRCSPRSGDLSVYWYQQSLDQGLQFLIQYYNGEERAKGNILERFSAQQFPDLHSELNLSSLELGDSALYFCASSDARQGALDTQYFGPGTRLTVL.